This T cell receptor (beta chain) was captured in a study of identical twins. The study, taken as a whole, reports: Models underestimated TCR alpha sharing (out-of-frame) in monozygotic twins.

CDR1 and CDR2 (germline): SEHNR, FQNEAQ (reference sequence). V was cut by 6 bases and J by 0 bases, with 8 bases left in between. The CDR3 covers 13 residues. This clonotype appeared a few times. Its specificity is not known. TCRdb recomputed calls from the 5' RACE reads with MiXCR, one row per CDR3 protein. Counted here are some 760,000 distinct CDR3 sequences, roughly 18% occurring once; the ten biggest clones make up around 13%. Another study also made use of these data, one on T cells expressing NK-cell markers. That report notes: Sequencing of TCR beta repertoires drew on sorted CD3+CD56+NKG2C+, CD3+CD56+NKG2C- and CD3+CD56-NKG2C+ T cells. In roughly six donors, dominant NKG2C+ clonotypes were about 1.0-8% of CD8+ T cells.

The rearrangement joins TRBV7-9 to TRBJ1-1; D ambiguous. The clonotype originates from a woman in her late teens or twenties in good health. Sequencing was carried out using PBMCs. The CDR3 loop reads CASRQQMNTEAFF. The CDR3 DNA sequence: TGTGCCAGCAGGCAACAGATGAACACTGAAGCTTTCTTT.